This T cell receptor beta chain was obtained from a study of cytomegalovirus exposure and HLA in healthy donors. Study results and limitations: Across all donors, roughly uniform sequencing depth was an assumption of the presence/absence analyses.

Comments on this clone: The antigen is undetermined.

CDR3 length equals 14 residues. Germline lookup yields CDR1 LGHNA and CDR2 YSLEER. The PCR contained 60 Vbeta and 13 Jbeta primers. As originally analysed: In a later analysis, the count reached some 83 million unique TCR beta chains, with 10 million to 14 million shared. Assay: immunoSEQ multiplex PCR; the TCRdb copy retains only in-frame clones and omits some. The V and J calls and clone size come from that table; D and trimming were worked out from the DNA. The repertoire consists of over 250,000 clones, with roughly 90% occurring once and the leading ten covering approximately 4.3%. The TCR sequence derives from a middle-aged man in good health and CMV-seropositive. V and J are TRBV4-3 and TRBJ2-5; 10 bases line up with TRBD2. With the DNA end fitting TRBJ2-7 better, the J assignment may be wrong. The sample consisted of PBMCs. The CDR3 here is CASSQGTSGYEQYF. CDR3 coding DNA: TGCGCCAGCAGCCAAGGGACTAGCGGTTACGAGCAGTACTTC.